Here is one T cell receptor beta chain with its context. As yet, its antigen is unknown. TCRdb's table, derived via immunoSEQ multiplex PCR, lists solely in-frame clones and lacks some. The sample consists of fewer than 35,000 clones, approximately 90% of them appearing once. The sample originates from a study of regulatory and conventional T cells in RAG deficiency. Study conclusions and caveats: Other subsets showed approximately 10-fold reductions, but Treg unique TCR beta sequences fell 95 to 100-fold in these patients. Control T-cell subsets had markedly higher Shannon entropy and lower Simpson indices than RAG-deficient patients.

This CDR3 is built from 13 residues. Trimming cost V 1 base and J 4 bases, with 8 bases left between them. Germline V gene sequence: CDR1 GTSNPN, CDR2 SVGIG (reference sequence). These sequences were also reported in another study, on regulatory T cells. That source reports: Primers: 52 TRBV forward and 13 TRBJ reverse.

This receptor was obtained from a human donor in good health. The rearrangement joins TRBV30 to TRBJ2-4; D gene uncertain. Sequenced material: CD8+ T cells sorted from blood. The CDR3 DNA sequence: TGTGCCTGGAGTGGTTCGGCGAAAAACATTCAGTACTTC. Protein sequence: CAWSGSAKNIQYF.